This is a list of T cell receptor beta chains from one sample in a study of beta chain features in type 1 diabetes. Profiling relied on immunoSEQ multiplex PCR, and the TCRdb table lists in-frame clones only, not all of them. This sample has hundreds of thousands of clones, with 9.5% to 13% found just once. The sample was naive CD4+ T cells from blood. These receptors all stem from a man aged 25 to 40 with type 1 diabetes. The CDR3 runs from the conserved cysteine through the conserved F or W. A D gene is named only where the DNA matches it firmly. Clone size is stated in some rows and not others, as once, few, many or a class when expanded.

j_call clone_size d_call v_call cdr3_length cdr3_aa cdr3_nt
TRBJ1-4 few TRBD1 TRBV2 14 CASMSGTGGEKLFF TGTGCCAGCATGTCGGGGACAGGGGGCGAAAAACTGTTTTTT
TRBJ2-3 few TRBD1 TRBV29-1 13 CSSRTGGADTQYF TGCAGCTCTCGGACAGGGGGGGCGGATACGCAGTATTTT
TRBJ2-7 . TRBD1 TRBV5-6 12 CASSLGQGEQYF TGTGCCAGCAGCTTGGGACAGGGCGAGCAGTACTTC
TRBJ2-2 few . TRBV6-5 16 CASSYGGGPNTGELFF TGTGCCAGCAGTTACGGTGGGGGCCCGAACACCGGGGAGCTGTTTTTT
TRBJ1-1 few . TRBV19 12 CAIQGVNTEAFF TGTGCCATACAGGGTGTGAACACTGAAGCTTTCTTT
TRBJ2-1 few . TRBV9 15 CASSVVADSYNEQFF TGTGCCAGCAGCGTAGTAGCGGACTCCTACAATGAGCAGTTCTTC
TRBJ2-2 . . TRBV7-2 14 CASSIGHNTGELFF TGTGCCAGCAGCATAGGACATAACACCGGGGAGCTGTTTTTT
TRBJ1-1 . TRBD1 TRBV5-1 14 CASSLGRGLAEAFF TGCGCCAGCAGCTTGGGCAGGGGGCTAGCTGAAGCTTTCTTT
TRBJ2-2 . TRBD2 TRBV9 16 CASRVGRTSGTGELFF TGTGCCAGCAGGGTAGGTAGGACTAGCGGCACCGGGGAGCTGTTTTTT
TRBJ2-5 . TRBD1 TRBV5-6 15 CASSLKGQGLRAQYF TGTGCCAGCAGCTTGAAGGGACAGGGCCTCCGGGCCCAGTACTTC
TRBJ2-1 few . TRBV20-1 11 CSASGDNEQFF TGCAGTGCTAGCGGGGACAATGAGCAGTTCTTC
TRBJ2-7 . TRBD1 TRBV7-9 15 CASSLRTGGKNEQYF TGTGCCAGCAGCTTACGCACAGGGGGCAAAAACGAGCAGTACTTC
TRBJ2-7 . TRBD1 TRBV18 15 CASSPPTGGSGEQYF TGTGCCAGCTCACCACCGACAGGGGGCTCTGGCGAGCAGTACTTC
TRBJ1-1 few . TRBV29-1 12 CSYYRGRAEAFF TGCAGTTATTACAGAGGGCGGGCTGAAGCTTTCTTT
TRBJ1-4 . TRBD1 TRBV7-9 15 CASSDWTGANEKLFF TGTGCCAGCAGCGATTGGACAGGGGCTAATGAAAAACTGTTTTTT
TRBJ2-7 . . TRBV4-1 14 CASSQGGNFGEQYF TGCGCCAGCAGCCAAGGAGGGAATTTTGGCGAGCAGTACTTC
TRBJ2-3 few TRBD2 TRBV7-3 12 CASSPPSGAQYF TGTGCCAGCAGCCCTCCCAGCGGGGCGCAGTATTTT
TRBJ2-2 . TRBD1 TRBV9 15 CASSAQGWNTGELFF TGTGCCAGCAGCGCACAGGGGTGGAACACCGGGGAGCTGTTTTTT
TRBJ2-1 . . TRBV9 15 CASTGGAGTYNEQFF TGTGCCAGCACTGGCGGGGCAGGGACCTACAATGAGCAGTTCTTC
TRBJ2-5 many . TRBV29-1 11 CSVLVGETQYF TGCAGCGTCCTAGTGGGTGAGACCCAGTACTTC
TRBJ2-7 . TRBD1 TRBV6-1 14 CASSRDSATYEQYF TGTGCCAGCAGTCGGGACAGCGCTACCTACGAGCAGTACTTC
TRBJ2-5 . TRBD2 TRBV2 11 CASGPGGTQYF TGTGCCAGCGGCCCGGGGGGGACCCAGTACTTC
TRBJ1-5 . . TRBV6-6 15 CASSPNGGSNQPQHF TGTGCCAGCAGTCCAAACGGGGGGAGCAATCAGCCCCAGCATTTT
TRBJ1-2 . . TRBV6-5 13 CASSQRTALGVTF TGTGCCAGCAGTCAGAGGACAGCCCTCGGCGTCACCTTC
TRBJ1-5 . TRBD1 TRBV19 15 CASSTKDREAGPQHF TGTGCCAGTAGTACCAAGGACAGGGAGGCTGGGCCCCAGCATTTT
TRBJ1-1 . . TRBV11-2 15 CASSTPRGRITEAFF TGTGCCAGCAGTACCCCTCGAGGGCGTATCACTGAAGCTTTCTTT